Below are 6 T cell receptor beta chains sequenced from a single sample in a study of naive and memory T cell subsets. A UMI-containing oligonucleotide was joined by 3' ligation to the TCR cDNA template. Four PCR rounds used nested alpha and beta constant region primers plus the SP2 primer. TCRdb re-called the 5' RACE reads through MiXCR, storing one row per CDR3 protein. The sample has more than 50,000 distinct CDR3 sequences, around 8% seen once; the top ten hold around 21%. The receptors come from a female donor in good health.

DNA of the CDR3: TGTGCCAGCAGTTTTCCGGCAAAACAGGACAATGAGCAGTTCTTC. Its translation is CASSFPAKQDNEQFF. V gene TRBV12-3 or TRBV12-4 combines with J gene TRBJ2-1, with D perhaps TRBD1 (5 bases). Trimming cost V 3 bases and J 5 bases, with 14 bases left between them. This CDR3 is built from 15 residues.

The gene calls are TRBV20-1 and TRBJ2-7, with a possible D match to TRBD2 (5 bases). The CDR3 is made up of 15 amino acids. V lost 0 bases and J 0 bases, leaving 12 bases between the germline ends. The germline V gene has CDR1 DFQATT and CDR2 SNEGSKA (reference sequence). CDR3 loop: CSAREEGGSSYEQYF. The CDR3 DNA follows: TGCAGTGCTAGAGAAGAGGGCGGCAGCTCCTACGAGCAGTACTTC.

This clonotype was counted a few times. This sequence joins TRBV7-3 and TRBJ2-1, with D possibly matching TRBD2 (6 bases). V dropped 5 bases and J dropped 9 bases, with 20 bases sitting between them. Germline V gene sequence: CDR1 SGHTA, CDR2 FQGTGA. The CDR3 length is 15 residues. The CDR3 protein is CASSRGTAAYAEQFF. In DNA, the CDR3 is TGTGCCAGCAGCCGTGGGACTGCAGCTTATGCTGAGCAGTTCTTC.

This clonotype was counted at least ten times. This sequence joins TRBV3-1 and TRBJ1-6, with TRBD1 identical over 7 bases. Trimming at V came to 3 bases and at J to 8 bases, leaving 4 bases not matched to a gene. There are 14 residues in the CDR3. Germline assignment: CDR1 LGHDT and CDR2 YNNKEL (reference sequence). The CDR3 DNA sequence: TGTGCCAGCAGCCAGGGACAGTACGATTCACCCCTCCACTTT. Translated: CASSQGQYDSPLHF.

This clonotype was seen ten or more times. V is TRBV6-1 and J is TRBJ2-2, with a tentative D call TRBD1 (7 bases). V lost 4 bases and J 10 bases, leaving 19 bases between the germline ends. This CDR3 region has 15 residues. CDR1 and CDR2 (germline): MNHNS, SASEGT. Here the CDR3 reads CASSGGTAHPEELFF. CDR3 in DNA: TGTGCCAGCAGTGGCGGGACAGCCCATCCCGAGGAGCTGTTTTTT.

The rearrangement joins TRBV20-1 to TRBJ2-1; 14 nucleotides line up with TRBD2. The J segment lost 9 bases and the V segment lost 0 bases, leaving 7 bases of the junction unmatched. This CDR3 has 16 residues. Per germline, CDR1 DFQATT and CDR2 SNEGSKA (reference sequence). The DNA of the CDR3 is TGCAGTGCTAGAGAGATCGGACTAGCGGGGGGTATTGAGCAGTTCTTC. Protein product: CSAREIGLAGGIEQFF.